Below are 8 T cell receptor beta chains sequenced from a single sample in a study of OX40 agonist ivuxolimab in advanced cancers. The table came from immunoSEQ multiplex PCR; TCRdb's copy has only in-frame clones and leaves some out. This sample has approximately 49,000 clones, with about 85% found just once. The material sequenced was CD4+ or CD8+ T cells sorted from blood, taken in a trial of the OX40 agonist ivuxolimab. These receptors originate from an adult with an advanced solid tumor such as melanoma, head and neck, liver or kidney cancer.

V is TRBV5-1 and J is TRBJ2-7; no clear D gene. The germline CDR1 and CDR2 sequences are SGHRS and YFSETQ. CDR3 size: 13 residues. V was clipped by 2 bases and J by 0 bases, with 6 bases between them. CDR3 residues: CASSLAHSYEQYF. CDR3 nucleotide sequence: TGCGCCAGCAGCTTAGCCCACTCCTACGAGCAGTACTTC.

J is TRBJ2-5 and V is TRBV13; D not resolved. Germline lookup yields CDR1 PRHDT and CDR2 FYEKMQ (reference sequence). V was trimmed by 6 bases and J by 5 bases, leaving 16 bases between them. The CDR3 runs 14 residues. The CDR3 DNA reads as TGTGCCAGCAGTCCCGGGCCCCAGGCCGAGACCCAGTACTTC. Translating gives CASSPGPQAETQYF.

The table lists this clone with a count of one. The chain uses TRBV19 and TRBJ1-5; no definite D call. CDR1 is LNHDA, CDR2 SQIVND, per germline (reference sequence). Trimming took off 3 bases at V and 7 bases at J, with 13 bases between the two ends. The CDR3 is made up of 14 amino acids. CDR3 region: CASSINEWEQPQHF. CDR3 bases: TGTGCCAGTAGTATTAACGAGTGGGAACAGCCCCAGCATTTT.

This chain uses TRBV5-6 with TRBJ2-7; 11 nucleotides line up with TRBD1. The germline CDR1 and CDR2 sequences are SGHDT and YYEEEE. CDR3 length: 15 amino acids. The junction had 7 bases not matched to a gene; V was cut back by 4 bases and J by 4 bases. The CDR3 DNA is TGTGCCAGCAGCACCGGACAGGGGGCATTGTACGAGCAGTACTTC. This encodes CASSTGQGALYEQYF.

CDR3 amino acids: CASSIGGSQPQHF. The CDR3, as DNA: TGTGCCAGTAGTATAGGGGGAAGTCAGCCCCAGCATTTT. This chain links TRBV19 with TRBJ1-5; D gene unclear. V lost 1 base to trimming and J lost 6 bases, with 7 bases between them. CDR3 length equals 13 residues. Germline loops: CDR1 LNHDA, CDR2 SQIVND (reference sequence).

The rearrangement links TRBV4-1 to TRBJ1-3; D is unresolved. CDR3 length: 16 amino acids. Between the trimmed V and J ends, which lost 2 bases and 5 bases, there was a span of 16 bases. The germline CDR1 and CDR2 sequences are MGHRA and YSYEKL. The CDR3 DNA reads TGCGCCAGCAGCCAACGCATCAAGGAGATAAGAAACACCATATATTTT. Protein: CASSQRIKEIRNTIYF.

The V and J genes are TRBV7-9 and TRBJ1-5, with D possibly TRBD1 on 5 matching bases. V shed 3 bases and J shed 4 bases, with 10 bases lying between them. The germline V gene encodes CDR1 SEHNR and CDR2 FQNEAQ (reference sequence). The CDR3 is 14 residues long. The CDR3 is CASSFGTYNQPQHF. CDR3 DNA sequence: TGTGCCAGCAGCTTTGGGACTTATAATCAGCCCCAGCATTTT.

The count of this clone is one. The CDR3 coding sequence is TGTGCCAGCAGTTCCCCCGGGGACAGCACATTTTCACCCCTCCACTTT. This encodes CASSSPGDSTFSPLHF. This chain connects TRBV28 to TRBJ1-6; 7 bases are shared with TRBD1. The junction had 12 bases not matched to a gene; V was cut back by 4 bases and J by 9 bases. Germline V gives CDR1 MDHEN, CDR2 SYDVKM. The CDR3 is 16 amino acids.